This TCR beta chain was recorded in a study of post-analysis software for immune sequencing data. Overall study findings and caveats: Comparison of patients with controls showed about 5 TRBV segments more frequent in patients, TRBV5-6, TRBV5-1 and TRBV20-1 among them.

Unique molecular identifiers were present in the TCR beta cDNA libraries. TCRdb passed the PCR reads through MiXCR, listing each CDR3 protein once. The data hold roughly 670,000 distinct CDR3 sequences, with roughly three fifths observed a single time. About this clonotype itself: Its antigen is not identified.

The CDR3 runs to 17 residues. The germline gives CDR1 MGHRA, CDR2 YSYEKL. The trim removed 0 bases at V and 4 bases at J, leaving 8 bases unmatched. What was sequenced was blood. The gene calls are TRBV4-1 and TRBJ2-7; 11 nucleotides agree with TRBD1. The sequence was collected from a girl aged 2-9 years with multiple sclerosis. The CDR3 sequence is CASSQETGTGGIYEQYF. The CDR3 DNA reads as TGCGCCAGCAGCCAAGAAACCGGGACAGGGGGGATTTACGAGCAGTACTTC.